This TCR beta chain was recorded in a study of Graves' ophthalmopathy and Graves' hyperthyroidism (dated by TCRdb to 2016 to 2019). For the wider study: Peripheral blood was collected before any treatment was given, at the time of initial diagnosis. The study used signatures of the TCR beta repertoire to tell Graves' ophthalmopathy apart from Graves' hyperthyroidism and to predict which patients would progress to ophthalmopathy. In total, approximately 140 blood samples were TCR-sequenced: approximately 42 ophthalmopathy, under 85 hyperthyroidism and about 17 hyperthyroidism-to-ophthalmopathy patients. To explore V-J signatures distinguishing ophthalmopathy from hyperthyroidism, a discovery set of under 110 patients (43 ophthalmopathy, roughly 60 stable hyperthyroidism) was enrolled. An independent validation cohort comprised around 20 hyperthyroidism patients and over 15 patients who later progressed from hyperthyroidism to ophthalmopathy. In over 5 hyperthyroidism patients, the T-cell repertoires found in thyroid tissue were compared with those found in blood. Once sampling was done, hyperthyroidism patients were given methimazole at a starting dose of 30 mg daily, while ophthalmopathy patients were given high-dose intravenous methylprednisolone. On the study overall, not on this receptor specifically: No statistical method was used to predetermine the sample size, and group allocation was not hidden from the investigators. Most expanded thyroid clonotypes with a frequency above 0.001 also appeared in blood, which suggests that blood repertoires may reflect the immune response in the thyroid. In validation, the model predicted ophthalmopathy progression with about 71% sensitivity and around 72% specificity; around twelve predicted patients were CT-confirmed with GO in a median of approximately 6.5 months. Ophthalmopathy was separated from stable hyperthyroidism by the 13-signature model with 85% to 90% sensitivity and around 81% specificity in cross-validation and with 80%/75% in the test set.

There are many counts of this clonotype. No antigen is known for it. Qualities for individual bases were not recorded, and no much larger clone is one base off. V is cut by 1 base and J by 5 bases, and the space between the germline ends is 8 bases. The germline V gene encodes CDR1 SGHDN and CDR2 FVKESK. Its CDR3 holds 13 amino acids, cysteine through phenylalanine. CDR3 DNA is the only sequence kept; it has 39 bases, read in frame from the first base. The ophthalmopathy patients had moderately to severely active disease, with a Clinical Activity Score of 3 or higher, a NOSPECS grade of 4 or higher, and a disease duration of less than 3 months. Patients with other autoimmune diseases, uncontrolled infections, pregnancy or lactation were excluded. Clinical symptoms, serum thyroxine, TRAb, thyroid ultrasound and orbital computed tomography formed the basis of the diagnosis. Ficoll-Paque density gradient centrifugation was used to isolate PBMCs from around 10 ml of fresh peripheral blood. Trizol reagent was used to extract the total RNA, and its quality was then checked on an Agilent 2100 Bioanalyzer.

For repertoire sequencing, the TCR beta CDR3 regions were amplified from RNA transcripts. HTBI primers and the Qiagen OneStep RT-PCR kit were used in a first-round RT-PCR, which was followed by a second-round multiplex PCR, size selection and purification. Libraries were sequenced paired-end with 100 bp reads on an Illumina HiSeq2000. Per the original workflow: Reads were processed with SOAPnuke, discarding reads with adapters, uncalled bases, mean Phred below 15, or no exact constant-primer or identifier match. High-quality paired reads were merged with COPE v1.2.5. Each unique nucleotide sequence was treated as a clonotype, and MiTCR v1.1 was used to align the clonotypes to the IMGT TRB V, D and J references. The analysis was limited to V-J combinations with a frequency above 0.0001, which together covered approximately 99% of the repertoires. For each V-J combination, a TCR clonal expansion and chaos score was defined as F50 clonal expansion divided by the chaos observed in the TCRdist matrix. Welch's t-statistics and random forest were used to reduce features to 13 V-J combinations, which were fed into a naive Bayes classifier. The Morisita-Horn index was used to measure how similar the thyroid and blood repertoires were. TCRdb handled the public reads itself, with Q25 trimming in fastp and clone calling in MiXCR, and kept productive beta chains. All rows with the same CDR3 protein become a single entry with the most common DNA and genes. What appears here as the V and J calls and clone size reflects TCRdb's work, not the paper's. The sample table holds 650,000 to 900,000 distinct CDR3 sequences, of which approximately 40% were seen once. The ten largest account for roughly 45% of the sample.

The sequence was obtained from an adult man with Graves' ophthalmopathy. The sequenced sample consisted of peripheral blood. The V gene is TRBV14 and the J gene is TRBJ2-5; a confident D gene designation cannot be given. The bases read TGTGCCAGCAGCCAAGGGGTTTCGGAGACCCAGTACTTC. This sequence encodes CASSQGVSETQYF.